The clone carrying this TCR beta chain was counted only a few times. These data belong to a study of blood T cell repertoires in COVID-19. Participants' reported clinical history set cohort assignment. Donors in Cohort 3 counted as recovered after two negative PCRs, clearance, or symptom resolution. Methods used by the authors: For nucleated cells, counts were estimated from reference gene primer amplification. TCRdb keeps only in-frame clones here, not all; method: immunoSEQ multiplex PCR. The V and J calls and clone size come from that table; D and trimming were worked out from the DNA. The table lists hundreds of thousands of clones, approximately 90% of them singletons. The source of this sequence is a woman between 18 and 30 years old who had recovered from COVID-19. The source material was PBMCs or T cells enriched from blood (not recorded which).

As DNA, the CDR3 is TGTGCCAGTAGGGTCGGGATGGTCTATAACACTGAAGCTTTCTTT. As protein: CASRVGMVYNTEAFF. The genes are TRBV19 and TRBJ1-1, with D hard to call. V lost 6 bases and J 2 bases, leaving 16 bases between the germline ends. CDR1 is LNHDA and CDR2 is SQIVND in the germline V gene (reference sequence). CDR3 length equals 15 residues.